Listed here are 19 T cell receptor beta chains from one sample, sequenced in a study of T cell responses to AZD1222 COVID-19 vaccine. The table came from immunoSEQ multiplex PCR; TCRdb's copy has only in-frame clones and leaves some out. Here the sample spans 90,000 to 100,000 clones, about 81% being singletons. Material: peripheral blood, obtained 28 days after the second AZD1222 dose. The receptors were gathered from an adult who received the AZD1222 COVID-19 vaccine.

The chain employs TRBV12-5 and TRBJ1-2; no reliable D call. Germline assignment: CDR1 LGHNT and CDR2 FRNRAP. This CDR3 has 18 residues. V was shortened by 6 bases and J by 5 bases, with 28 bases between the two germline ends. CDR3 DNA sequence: TGTGCTAGTGGACGACGGGGAGGGCCCCCCCCGGGTTGGTATGGCTACACCTTC. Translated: CASGRRGGPPPGWYGYTF.

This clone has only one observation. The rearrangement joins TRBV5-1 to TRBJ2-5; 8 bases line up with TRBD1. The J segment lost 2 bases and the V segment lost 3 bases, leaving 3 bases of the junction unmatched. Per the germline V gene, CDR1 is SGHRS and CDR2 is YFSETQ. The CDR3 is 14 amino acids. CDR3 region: CASSWGTGQETQYF. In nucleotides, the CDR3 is TGCGCCAGCAGCTGGGGGACAGGTCAAGAGACCCAGTACTTC.

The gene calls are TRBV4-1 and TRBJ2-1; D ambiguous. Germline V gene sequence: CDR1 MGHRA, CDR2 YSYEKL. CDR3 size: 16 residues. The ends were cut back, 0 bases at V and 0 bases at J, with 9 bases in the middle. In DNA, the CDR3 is TGCGCCAGCAGCCAAGATGTGGCTGTCTCCTACAATGAGCAGTTCTTC. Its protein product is CASSQDVAVSYNEQFF.

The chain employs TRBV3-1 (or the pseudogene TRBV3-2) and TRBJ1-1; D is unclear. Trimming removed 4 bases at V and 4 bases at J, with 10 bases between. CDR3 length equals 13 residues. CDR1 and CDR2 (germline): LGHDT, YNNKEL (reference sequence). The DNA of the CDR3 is TGTGCCAGCAGCCCTGGTCGGGGCACTGAAGCTTTCTTT. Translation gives CASSPGRGTEAFF.

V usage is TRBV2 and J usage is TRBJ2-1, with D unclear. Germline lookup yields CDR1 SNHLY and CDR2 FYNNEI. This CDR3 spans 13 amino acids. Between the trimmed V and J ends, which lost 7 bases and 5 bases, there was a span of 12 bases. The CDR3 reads CASNTYGNNEQFF. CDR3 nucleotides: TGTGCCAGCAATACGTACGGAAACAATGAGCAGTTCTTC.

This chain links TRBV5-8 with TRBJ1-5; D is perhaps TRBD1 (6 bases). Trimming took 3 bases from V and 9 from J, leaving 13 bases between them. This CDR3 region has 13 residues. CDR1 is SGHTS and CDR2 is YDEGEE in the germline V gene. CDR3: CASSSVGARPQHF. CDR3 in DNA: TGTGCCAGCAGCTCGGTGGGGGCACGGCCCCAGCATTTT.

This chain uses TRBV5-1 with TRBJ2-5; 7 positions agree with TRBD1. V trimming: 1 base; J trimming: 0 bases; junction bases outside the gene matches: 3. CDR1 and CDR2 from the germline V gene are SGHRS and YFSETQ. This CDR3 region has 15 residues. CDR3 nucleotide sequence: TGCGCCAGCAGCTTGCCTGACAGGGACCAAGAGACCCAGTACTTC. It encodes CASSLPDRDQETQYF.

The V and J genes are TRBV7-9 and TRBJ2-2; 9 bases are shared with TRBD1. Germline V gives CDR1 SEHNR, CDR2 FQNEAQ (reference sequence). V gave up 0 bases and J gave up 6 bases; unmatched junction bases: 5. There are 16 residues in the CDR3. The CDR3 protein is CASSLAGTGIPGELFF. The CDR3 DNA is TGTGCCAGCAGCTTAGCGGGGACAGGGATTCCCGGGGAGCTGTTTTTT.

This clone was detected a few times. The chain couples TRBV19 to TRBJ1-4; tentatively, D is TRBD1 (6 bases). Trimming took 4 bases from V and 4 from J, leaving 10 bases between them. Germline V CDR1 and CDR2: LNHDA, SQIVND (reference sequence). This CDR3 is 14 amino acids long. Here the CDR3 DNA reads TGTGCCAGTAGTACCGGGACAAATAATGAAAAACTGTTTTTT. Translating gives CASSTGTNNEKLFF.

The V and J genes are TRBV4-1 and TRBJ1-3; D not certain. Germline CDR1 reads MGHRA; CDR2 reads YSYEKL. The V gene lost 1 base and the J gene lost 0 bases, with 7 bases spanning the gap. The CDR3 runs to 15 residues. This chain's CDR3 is CASSQASRSGNTIYF. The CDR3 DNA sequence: TGCGCCAGCAGCCAAGCGTCCCGCTCTGGAAACACCATATATTTT.

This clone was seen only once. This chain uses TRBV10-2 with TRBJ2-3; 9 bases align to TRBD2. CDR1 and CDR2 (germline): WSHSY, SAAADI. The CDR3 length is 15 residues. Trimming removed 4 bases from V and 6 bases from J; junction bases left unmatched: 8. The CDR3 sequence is CASSGRAGGSDTQYF. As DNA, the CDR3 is TGCGCCAGCAGTGGTCGAGCGGGAGGTTCCGATACGCAGTATTTT.

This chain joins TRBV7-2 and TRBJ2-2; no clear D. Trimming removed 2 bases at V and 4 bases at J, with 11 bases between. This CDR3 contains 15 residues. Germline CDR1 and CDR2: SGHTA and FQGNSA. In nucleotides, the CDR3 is TGTGCCAGCAGCTTATCGCGGATCAGCACCGGGGAGCTGTTTTTT. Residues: CASSLSRISTGELFF.

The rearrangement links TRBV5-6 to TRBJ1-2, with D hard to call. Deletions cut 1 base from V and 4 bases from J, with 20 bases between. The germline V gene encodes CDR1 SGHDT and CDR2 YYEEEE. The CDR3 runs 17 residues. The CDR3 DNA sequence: TGTGCCAGCAGCTTGCTCTTAACGGCTCTGTCTCCCTATGGCTACACCTTC. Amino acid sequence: CASSLLLTALSPYGYTF.

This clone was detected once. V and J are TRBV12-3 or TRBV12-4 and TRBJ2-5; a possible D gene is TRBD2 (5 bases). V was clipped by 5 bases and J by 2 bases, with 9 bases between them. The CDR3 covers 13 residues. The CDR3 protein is CASSDLAQETQYF. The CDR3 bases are TGTGCCAGCAGTGACTTAGCGCAAGAGACCCAGTACTTC.

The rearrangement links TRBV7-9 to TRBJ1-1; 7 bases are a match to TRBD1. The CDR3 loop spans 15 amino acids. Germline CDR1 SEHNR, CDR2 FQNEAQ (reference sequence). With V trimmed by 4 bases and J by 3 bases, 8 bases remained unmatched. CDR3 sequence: CASSSQTGRDTEAFF. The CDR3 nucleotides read TGTGCCAGCAGCTCCCAGACAGGGCGGGACACTGAAGCTTTCTTT.

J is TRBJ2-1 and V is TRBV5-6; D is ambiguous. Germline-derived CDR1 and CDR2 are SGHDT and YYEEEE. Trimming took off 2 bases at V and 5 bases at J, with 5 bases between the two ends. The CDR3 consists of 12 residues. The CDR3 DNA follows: TGTGCCAGCAGCTTAGGACACAATGAGCAGTTCTTC. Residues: CASSLGHNEQFF.

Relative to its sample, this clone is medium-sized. The CDR3 is CASGLRVLNTEAFF. CDR3 DNA sequence: TGTGCCAGCGGCCTCAGGGTCCTGAACACTGAAGCTTTCTTT. The chain recombines TRBV13 with TRBJ1-1, with D tentatively TRBD1 (5 bases). Trimming took 8 bases from V and 0 from J, leaving 13 bases between them. This CDR3 is built from 14 residues. The germline CDR1 and CDR2 sequences are PRHDT and FYEKMQ (reference sequence).

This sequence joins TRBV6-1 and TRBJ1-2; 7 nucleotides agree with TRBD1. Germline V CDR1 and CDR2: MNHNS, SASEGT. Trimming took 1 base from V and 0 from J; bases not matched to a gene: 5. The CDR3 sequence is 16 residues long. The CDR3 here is CASSEVVQGPNYGYTF. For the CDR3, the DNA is TGTGCCAGCAGTGAAGTCGTACAGGGGCCTAACTATGGCTACACCTTC.

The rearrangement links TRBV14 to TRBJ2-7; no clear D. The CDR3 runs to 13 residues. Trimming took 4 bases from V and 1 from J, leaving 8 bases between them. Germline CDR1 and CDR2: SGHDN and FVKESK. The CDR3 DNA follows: TGTGCCAGCAGCCCTGACGGATCCTACGAGCAGTACTTC. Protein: CASSPDGSYEQYF.